The clone carrying this T cell receptor (beta chain) came up a few times. Antigen unknown. The data were obtained in a study of siplizumab effects on memory and regulatory T cells. Study results and caveats: Proliferating Tregs taken from siplizumab cultures were not shown to have a confirmed suppressive function. A major contribution to the alloresponse seemed to be made by naive T cells, which seemed more diverse than memory cells. Phenotypic classification as naive or memory proved unattainable for roughly 75-96% of proliferating CD4+ or CD8+ clones.

Data came from immunoSEQ multiplex PCR; TCRdb stores just in-frame clones and leaves some out. Altogether 90,000 to 110,000 clones are present, 90% to 95% being singletons, with the ten largest covering roughly 0.75%. This CDR3 is built from 14 residues. V lost 6 bases to trimming and J lost 5 bases, with 17 bases between them. The V gene's germline CDR1 is SGHNT and CDR2 YYREEE (reference sequence). Material: Tregs sorted from blood. The rearrangement uses TRBV5-4 and TRBJ1-2, with D tentatively TRBD1 (6 bases). This TCR came from a human donor in good health. The CDR3: CASTLKTGPYGYTF. The DNA of the CDR3 is TGTGCCAGCACCCTCAAAACAGGGCCTTATGGCTACACCTTC.